One sample yielded the 13 T cell receptor beta chains listed below, sequenced in a study of cytomegalovirus exposure and HLA in healthy donors. Primers included in the PCR were 60 Vbeta and 13 Jbeta primers. Sequenced by immunoSEQ multiplex PCR; TCRdb stores in-frame clones only, minus some. The sample records 210,000 or so clones, 65% to 90% being singletons. The sample consisted of PBMCs. The source is a girl under 18 in good health and CMV-seronegative.

The rearrangement joins TRBV6-5 to TRBJ2-7, with D unresolved. V lost 0 bases, J lost 10 bases, and 16 bases lay in between. This CDR3 spans 14 amino acids. Germline V lookup: CDR1 MNHEY, CDR2 SVGAGI. As DNA, the CDR3 is TGTGCCAGCAGTTACTCTAAAGGAGCGTCCTTCCAGTACTTC. It codes for CASSYSKGASFQYF.

This rearrangement joins TRBV9 to TRBJ2-5, with 9 bases that match TRBD2. Per the germline V gene, CDR1 is SGDLS and CDR2 is YYNGEE. The CDR3 contains 17 residues. V lost 0 bases, J lost 3 bases, and 9 bases stayed unmatched. This chain's CDR3 is CASSVGSSGGLEETQYF. The CDR3 DNA is TGTGCCAGCAGCGTAGGCAGTAGCGGGGGCCTTGAAGAGACCCAGTACTTC.

V is TRBV15 and J is TRBJ2-2; 7 bases are shared with TRBD1. Germline CDR1 is LNHNV and CDR2 is YYDKDF (reference sequence). The CDR3 runs 15 residues. V lost 3 bases and J lost 4; bases outside the gene matches: 5. CDR3 loop: CATSRPGQTTGELFF. The CDR3 bases are TGTGCCACCAGCAGGCCGGGACAGACCACCGGGGAGCTGTTTTTT.

V and J are TRBV2 and TRBJ2-7; 9 bases fit TRBD2. Germline lookup yields CDR1 SNHLY and CDR2 FYNNEI. V trimming: 8 bases; J trimming: 5 bases; junction bases outside the gene matches: 10. This CDR3 has 14 amino acids. The CDR3 protein is CASEARLAVNEQYF. CDR3 coding DNA: TGTGCCAGCGAAGCAAGACTAGCGGTGAACGAGCAGTACTTC.

The DNA of the CDR3 is TGTGCCAGCAGTCCGCGATCAGGGGTGACTGAAGCTTTCTTT. Its translation: CASSPRSGVTEAFF. The chain joins TRBV28 to TRBJ1-1; D possibly corresponds to TRBD1 (6 bases). Trimming left V 5 bases short and J 5 bases short, with 15 bases between. The germline CDR1 and CDR2 sequences are MDHEN and SYDVKM. CDR3 length: 14 amino acids.

The gene calls are TRBV6-1 and TRBJ2-5; a weak D match, TRBD1 (8 bases). Per germline, CDR1 MNHNS and CDR2 SASEGT. This CDR3 region has 14 residues. With 6 bases removed from V and 3 bases from J, the gap between germline ends came to 14 bases. The CDR3 protein is CASRWTGTKETQYF. CDR3 bases: TGTGCCAGCAGATGGACAGGGACTAAAGAGACCCAGTACTTC.

This rearrangement joins TRBV7-3 to TRBJ1-1; maybe TRBD1 (5 bases). V gave up 5 bases and J gave up 1 base, with 8 bases separating them. The CDR3 sequence is 13 residues long. CDR1 and CDR2 (germline): SGHTA, FQGTGA. The CDR3 bases are TGTGCCAGCAGCATGACAGAGAACACTGAAGCTTTCTTT. Protein: CASSMTENTEAFF.

V and J are TRBV2 and TRBJ1-5, with no clear D. Germline V CDR1 and CDR2: SNHLY, FYNNEI. This CDR3 comprises 14 residues. Between the trimmed V and J ends, which lost 3 bases and 2 bases, there was a span of 8 bases. The CDR3 sequence is CASSDLGGNQPQHF. CDR3 nucleotides: TGTGCCAGCAGTGACCTAGGAGGCAATCAGCCCCAGCATTTT.

The chain has TRBV6-5 and TRBJ1-1; D may be TRBD1 (6 bases). In germline, CDR1 is MNHEY, CDR2 SVGAGI. Trimming took 5 bases from V and 3 from J, leaving 10 bases between them. CDR3 length equals 13 residues. This CDR3 reads CASSLYRDTEAFF. The CDR3 DNA reads TGTGCCAGCAGTCTTTACAGGGACACTGAAGCTTTCTTT.

V gene TRBV18 combines with J gene TRBJ1-1; D possibly corresponds to TRBD1 (5 bases). Germline CDR1 and CDR2: KGHSH and LQKENI. V was cut by 3 bases and J by 5 bases, with 13 bases left in between. The CDR3 covers 14 residues. DNA for the CDR3: TGTGCCAGCTCACCCGACAGTGCCGTGACTGAAGCTTTCTTT. It translates to CASSPDSAVTEAFF. The whole variable domain, remainder taken from reference TRBV18 and TRBJ1-1, is NAGVMQNPRHLVRRRGQEARLRCSPMKGHSHVYWYRQLPEEGLKFMVYLQKENIIDESGMPKERFSAEFPKEGPSILRIQQVVRGDSAAYFCASSPDSAVTEAFFGQGTRLTVV.

This clone was detected a few times. The chain recombines TRBV19 with TRBJ2-7; 12 nucleotides line up with TRBD2. CDR1 LNHDA and CDR2 SQIVND come from the germline V gene (reference sequence). Trimming cost V 5 bases and J 4 bases; bases outside gene matches: 3. The CDR3 covers 14 residues. CDR3 coding DNA: TGTGCCAGTAGTTTCGGACTAGCGGGGTACGAGCAGTACTTC. It encodes CASSFGLAGYEQYF. Full variable domain (missing parts from reference TRBV19 and TRBJ2-7): DGGITQSPKYLFRKEGQNVTLSCEQNLNHDAMYWYRQDPGQGLRLIYYSQIVNDFQKGDIAEGYSVSREKKESFPLTVTSAQKNPTAFYLCASSFGLAGYEQYFGPGTRLTVT.

This sequence joins TRBV7-8 and TRBJ2-1; TRBD2 aligns across 7 bases. CDR3 length: 14 residues. Germline V gene lookup returns CDR1 SGHVS and CDR2 FQNEAQ. The J segment lost 4 bases and the V segment lost 2 bases, leaving 2 bases of the junction unmatched. The CDR3, as DNA: TGTGCCAGCAGCTTACCTAGCGGTTACAATGAGCAGTTCTTC. Translated, it gives CASSLPSGYNEQFF. Variable domain in full (rest from reference TRBV7-8 and TRBJ2-1): GAGVSQSPRYKVAKRGQDVALRCDPISGHVSLFWYQQALGQGPEFLTYFQNEAQLDKSGLPSDRFFAERPEGSVSTLKIQRTQQEDSAVYLCASSLPSGYNEQFFGPGTRLTVL.

V and J are TRBV7-2 and TRBJ2-1; TRBD2 is a possible D gene (6 bases). V lost 7 bases and J lost 5, with 18 bases in between. CDR3 size: 15 residues. Per germline, CDR1 SGHTA and CDR2 FQGNSA. In DNA form, the CDR3 reads TGTGCCAGCACTTTAATCGGGGGTGTTAACAATGAGCAGTTCTTC. Its protein product is CASTLIGGVNNEQFF. Full variable domain (outside the CDR3, taken from reference TRBV7-2 and TRBJ2-1): GAGVSQSPSNKVTEKGKDVELRCDPISGHTALYWYRQSLGQGLEFLIYFQGNSAPDKSGLPSDRFSAERTGGSVSTLTIQRTQQEDSAVYLCASTLIGGVNNEQFFGPGTRLTVL.